This T cell receptor (beta chain) was sequenced in a study of blood T cell repertoires in COVID-19. Overall study: The United States, Italy and Spain provided the acute and convalescent COVID-19 samples. From T cells, B-cell-depleted T cells, or PBMCs came the material, which was cDNA or gDNA.

In the study's own analysis: Cell counts per sample came from amplifying reference gene primers. Data came from immunoSEQ multiplex PCR; TCRdb stores just in-frame clones and leaves some out. From that table come the V and J calls and clone size; the DNA was used to work out D and trimming. The sample holds about 170,000 clones, approximately 83% seen once. Germline assignment: CDR1 SGDLS and CDR2 YYNGEE. J lost 2 bases, V lost 4 bases, and 9 bases had no gene match. The CDR3 contains 16 residues. The receptor's source is a man between 65 and 85 years old with active or convalescent COVID-19. This chain joins TRBV9 and TRBJ2-3; 8 positions match TRBD1. The sequenced sample consisted of peripheral blood. The CDR3 DNA sequence: TGTGCCAGCAGCCAATCGACAGGGGAACTCACAGATACGCAGTATTTT. Translating gives CASSQSTGELTDTQYF.